This T cell receptor (beta chain) appears in the sequencing data of a study of blood T cell repertoires in COVID-19. Across the study: The United States, Italy and Spain were the sources of the acute and convalescent COVID-19 samples. PBMCs, B-cell-depleted T cells, or T cells were the source of the cDNA or gDNA that made up the material.

Trimming took off 3 bases at V and 3 bases at J, with 14 bases between the two ends. The CDR3 extends over 16 amino acids. CDR1 and CDR2 (germline): MGHDK, SYGVNS. In the study's own analysis: How many nucleated cells were present was estimated from reference gene primer amplification. The protocol was immunoSEQ multiplex PCR, while the TCRdb copy is restricted to in-frame clones and leaves out a portion. V and J calls plus clone size are reproduced from that table; the DNA served to infer D and trimming. The sample lists under 65,000 clones; roughly 87% were seen once. The chain employs TRBV25-1 and TRBJ2-2, with D perhaps matching TRBD1 (5 bases). This clonotype was sampled from a woman aged 55-69 years with acute or convalescent COVID-19. The sequenced sample consisted of peripheral blood. CDR3 amino acids: CASSDRTLRDTGELFF. In DNA form, the CDR3 reads TGTGCCAGCAGTGACCGGACACTTCGGGACACCGGGGAGCTGTTTTTT.